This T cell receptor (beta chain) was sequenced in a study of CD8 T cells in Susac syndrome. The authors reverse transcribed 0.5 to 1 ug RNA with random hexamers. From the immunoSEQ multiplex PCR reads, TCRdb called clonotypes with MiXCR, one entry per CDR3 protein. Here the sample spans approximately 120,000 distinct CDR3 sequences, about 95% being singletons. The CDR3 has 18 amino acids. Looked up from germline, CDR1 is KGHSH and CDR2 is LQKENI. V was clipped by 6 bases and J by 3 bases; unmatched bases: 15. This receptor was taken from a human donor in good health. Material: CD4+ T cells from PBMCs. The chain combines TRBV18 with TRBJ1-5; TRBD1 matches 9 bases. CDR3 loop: CASSLIPGDRVVNQPQHF. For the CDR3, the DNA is TGTGCCAGCTCCCTCATACCCGGGGACAGGGTGGTCAATCAGCCCCAGCATTTT. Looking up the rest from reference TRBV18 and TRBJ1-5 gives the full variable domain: NAGVMQNPRHLVRRRGQEARLRCSPMKGHSHVYWYRQLPEEGLKFMVYLQKENIIDESGMPKERFSAEFPKEGPSILRIQQVVRGDSAAYFCASSLIPGDRVVNQPQHFGDGTRLSIL.